This TCR beta chain appears in the sequencing data of a study of OX40 agonist ivuxolimab in advanced cancers. Turning to the overall study: The costimulatory receptor OX40 (CD134) was targeted by ivuxolimab, a fully human IgG2 agonistic monoclonal antibody. Intravenous ivuxolimab was administered to patients every 2 weeks at six dose levels: 0.01, 0.1, 0.3, 1.5, 3 and 10 mg/kg. Partial responses occurred in three dose-escalation patients: two with cutaneous melanoma and one with hepatocellular carcinoma. Prior anti-PD-1, anti-PD-L1 or anti-CTLA-4 therapy was permitted, and checkpoint inhibitors had been received by more than 35% of dose-escalation patients. The purpose of peripheral TCRbeta sequencing was to test whether ivuxolimab changed TCR sequence diversity and led to clonal T-cell expansion. Among the 52 dose-escalation patients, 19 had hepatocellular carcinoma, roughly 15 melanoma, 9 renal cell carcinoma and 9 head and neck cancer. The monotherapy dose-escalation portion (N of about 50 patients) of the phase I ivuxolimab trial is reported in the paper. In the dose-escalation cohort, around four fifths of patients were male, and the mean age was approximately 60 years, with a range of about 23 to 80.

Genomic DNA was isolated from the sorted cells so that the TCRbeta CDR3 region could be sequenced. The immunoSEQ Assay was used to sequence the TCRbeta CDR3 regions. This immuneACCESS table, as held by TCRdb, lists in-frame sequences with V and J called but not all clones. Of the missing ones, under half trace to an unresolved V gene in checked studies; the others have no known cause. This sample lists about 66,000 clones; approximately 90% were detected once. The ten most abundant clones make up around 8.3% of the sample. The trial excluded patients who had a history of autoimmune disease or who were on systemic immunosuppression. Peripheral blood for TCR sequencing was collected from all dose cohorts at baseline, on cycle 4 day 1, and on cycle 7 day 1. Samples were obtained from an open-label, multicenter, first-in-human phase I dose-escalation trial of ivuxolimab. Adults with locally advanced or metastatic melanoma, renal cell carcinoma, hepatocellular carcinoma or head and neck squamous cell carcinoma were enrolled in the trial. Before TCR sequencing, CD4+ T cells and CD8+ T cells from peripheral blood were sorted into separate populations.

With respect to this clone: No antigen is known for it. Qualities for individual bases were not recorded, and no much larger clone is one base off.

The investigation overall reported the following: At doses of 0.1 to 3.0 mg/kg, clonal expansion of both CD4+ and CD8+ T cells in blood was seen between baseline and week 6. Which antigens the clonally expanded peripheral T cells were specific for was not determined. On average, CD8+ T cells showed more expanded clones than CD4+ T cells after ivuxolimab. Partial responders in the 0.1-3.0 mg/kg groups had among the lowest normalized peripheral clonal expansion, especially among CD8+ T cells. Low levels of normalized T-cell clonal expansion were also seen in some nonresponding patients.

A distance of 9 bases separates the germline ends of V and J, which lose 5 bases and 5 bases respectively. CDR1 is given as MNHEY and CDR2 as SVGAGI, both from the germline V gene. The CDR3 spans 12 residues, from the cysteine through the phenylalanine. CDR3 DNA only is kept here, 36 bases in frame from base 1. The sample in question was CD4+ or CD8+ T cells sorted from blood, obtained in a trial of the OX40 agonist ivuxolimab. The chain employs TRBV6-5 and TRBJ1-2; possibly the D gene is TRBD1, per 5 matching bases. The clonotype comes from an adult with an advanced solid tumor such as melanoma, head and neck, liver or kidney cancer. The nucleotide sequence reads as follows: TGTGCCAGCAGTGAACAGGAGTATGGCTACACCTTC. Its protein product is CASSEQEYGYTF.